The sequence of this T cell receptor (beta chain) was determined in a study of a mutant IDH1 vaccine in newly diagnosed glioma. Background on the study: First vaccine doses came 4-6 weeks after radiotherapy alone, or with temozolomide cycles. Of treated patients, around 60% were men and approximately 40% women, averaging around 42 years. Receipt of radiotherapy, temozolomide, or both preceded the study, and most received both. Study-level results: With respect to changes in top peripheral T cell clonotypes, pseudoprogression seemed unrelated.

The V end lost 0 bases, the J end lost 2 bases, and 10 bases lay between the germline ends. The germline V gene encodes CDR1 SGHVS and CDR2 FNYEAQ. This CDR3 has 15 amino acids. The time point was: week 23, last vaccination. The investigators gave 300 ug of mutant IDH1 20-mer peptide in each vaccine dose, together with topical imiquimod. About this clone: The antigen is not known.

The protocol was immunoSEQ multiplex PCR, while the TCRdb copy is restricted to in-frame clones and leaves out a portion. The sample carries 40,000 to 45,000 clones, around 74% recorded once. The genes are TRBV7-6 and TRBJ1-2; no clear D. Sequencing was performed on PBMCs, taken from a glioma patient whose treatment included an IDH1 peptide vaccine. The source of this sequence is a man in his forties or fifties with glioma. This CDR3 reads CASSLAKGTNYGYTF. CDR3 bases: TGTGCCAGCAGCTTAGCGAAGGGAACGAACTATGGCTACACCTTC.